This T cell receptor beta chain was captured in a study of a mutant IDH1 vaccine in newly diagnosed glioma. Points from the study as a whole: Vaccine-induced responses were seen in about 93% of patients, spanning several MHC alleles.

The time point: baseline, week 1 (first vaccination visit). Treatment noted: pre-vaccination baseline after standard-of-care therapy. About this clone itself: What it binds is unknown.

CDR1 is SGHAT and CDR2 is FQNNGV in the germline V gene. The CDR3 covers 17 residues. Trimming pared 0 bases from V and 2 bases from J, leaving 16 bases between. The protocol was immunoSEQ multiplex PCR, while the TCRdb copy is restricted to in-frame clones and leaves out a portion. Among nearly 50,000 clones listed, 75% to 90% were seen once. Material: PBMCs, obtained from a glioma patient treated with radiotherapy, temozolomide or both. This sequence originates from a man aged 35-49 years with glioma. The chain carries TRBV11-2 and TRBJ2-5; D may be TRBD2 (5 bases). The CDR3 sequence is CASSLDAGMGPQETQYF. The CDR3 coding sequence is TGTGCCAGCAGCTTAGACGCCGGGATGGGTCCACAAGAGACCCAGTACTTC.